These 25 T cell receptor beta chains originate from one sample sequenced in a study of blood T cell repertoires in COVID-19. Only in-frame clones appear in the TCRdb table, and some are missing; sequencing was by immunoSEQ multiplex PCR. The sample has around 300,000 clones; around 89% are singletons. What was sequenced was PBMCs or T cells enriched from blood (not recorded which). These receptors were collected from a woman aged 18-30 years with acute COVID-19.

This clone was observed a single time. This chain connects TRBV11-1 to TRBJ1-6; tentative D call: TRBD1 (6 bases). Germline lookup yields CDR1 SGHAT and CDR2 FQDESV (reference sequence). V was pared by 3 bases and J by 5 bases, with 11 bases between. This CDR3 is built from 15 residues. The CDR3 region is CASSFTGQNNSPLHF. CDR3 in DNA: TGTGCCAGCAGCTTTACCGGACAGAATAATTCACCCCTCCACTTT.

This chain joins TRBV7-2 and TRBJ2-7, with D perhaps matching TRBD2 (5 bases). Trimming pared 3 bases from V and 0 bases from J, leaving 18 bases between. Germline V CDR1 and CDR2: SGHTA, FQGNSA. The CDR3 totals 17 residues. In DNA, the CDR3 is TGTGCCAGCAGCTTCACCGGGGATTTCGCAAGCTCCTACGAGCAGTACTTC. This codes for CASSFTGDFASSYEQYF.

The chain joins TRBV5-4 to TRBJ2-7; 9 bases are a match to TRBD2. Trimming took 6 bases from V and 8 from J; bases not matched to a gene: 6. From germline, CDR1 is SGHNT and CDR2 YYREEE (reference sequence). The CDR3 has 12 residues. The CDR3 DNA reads TGTGCCAGCATCCGGACTAGCGAGAAGCAGTACTTC. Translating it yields CASIRTSEKQYF.

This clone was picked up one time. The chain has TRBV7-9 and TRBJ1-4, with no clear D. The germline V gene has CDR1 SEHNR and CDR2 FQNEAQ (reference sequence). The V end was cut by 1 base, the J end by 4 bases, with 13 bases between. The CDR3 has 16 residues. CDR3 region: CASSLGPLGSNEKLFF. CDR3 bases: TGTGCCAGCAGCTTAGGACCGCTAGGAAGTAATGAAAAACTGTTTTTT.

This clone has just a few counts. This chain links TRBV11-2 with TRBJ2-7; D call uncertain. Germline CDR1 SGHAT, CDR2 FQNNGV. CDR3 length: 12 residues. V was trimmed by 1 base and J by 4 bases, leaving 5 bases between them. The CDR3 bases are TGTGCCAGCAGCTTAGCTTCTTACGAGCAGTACTTC. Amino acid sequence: CASSLASYEQYF.

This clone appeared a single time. The CDR3 DNA reads TGCGCCAGCAGCTTGCTAGCGGGAATCTCCTACAATGAGCAGTTCTTC. This sequence encodes CASSLLAGISYNEQFF. The chain uses TRBV5-1 and TRBJ2-1, with 9 bases matching TRBD2. Per the germline V gene, CDR1 is SGHRS and CDR2 is YFSETQ. CDR3 length: 16 residues. V gave up 1 base and J gave up 0 bases; unmatched junction bases: 2.

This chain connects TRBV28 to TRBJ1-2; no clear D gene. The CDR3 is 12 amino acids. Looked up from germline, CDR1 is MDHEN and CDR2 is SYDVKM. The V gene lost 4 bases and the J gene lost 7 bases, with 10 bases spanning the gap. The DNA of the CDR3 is TGTGCCAGCAGTTGGGGAGCAGTTGGCTACACCTTC. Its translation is CASSWGAVGYTF.

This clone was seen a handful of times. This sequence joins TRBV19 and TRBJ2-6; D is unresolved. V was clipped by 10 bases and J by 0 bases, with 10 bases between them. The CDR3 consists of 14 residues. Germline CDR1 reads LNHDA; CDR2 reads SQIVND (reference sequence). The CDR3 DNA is TGTGCCACCAGGATGGTCTCTGGGGCCAACGTCCTGACTTTC. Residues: CATRMVSGANVLTF.

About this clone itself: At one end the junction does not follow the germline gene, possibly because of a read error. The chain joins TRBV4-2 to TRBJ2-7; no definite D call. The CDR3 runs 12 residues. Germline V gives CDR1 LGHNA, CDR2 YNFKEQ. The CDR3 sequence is CASSQVSSEQYF. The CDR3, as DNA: TGTGCCAGCAGCCAAGTTTCCTCCGAGCAGTACTTC.

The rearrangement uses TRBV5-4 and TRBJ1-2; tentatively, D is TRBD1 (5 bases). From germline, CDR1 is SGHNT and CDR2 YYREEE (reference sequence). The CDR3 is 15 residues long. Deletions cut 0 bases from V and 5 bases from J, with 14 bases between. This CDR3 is CASSLAGWGDYGYTF. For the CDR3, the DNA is TGTGCCAGCAGCTTGGCAGGCTGGGGCGATTATGGCTACACCTTC.

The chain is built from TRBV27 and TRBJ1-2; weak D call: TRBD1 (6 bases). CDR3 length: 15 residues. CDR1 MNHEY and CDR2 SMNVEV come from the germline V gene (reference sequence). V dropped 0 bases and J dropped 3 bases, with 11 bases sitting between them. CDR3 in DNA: TGTGCCAGCAGTTTATCGCCGACAGGAGACTATGGCTACACCTTC. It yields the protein CASSLSPTGDYGYTF.

CDR3 in amino acids: CAWRQERTEAFF. In nucleotides, the CDR3 is TGTGCCTGGAGGCAGGAACGCACTGAAGCTTTCTTT. The gene calls are TRBV30 and TRBJ1-1; no clear D. The CDR3 consists of 12 residues. The germline V and J ends were trimmed by 3 bases and 4 bases, with 9 bases remaining between them. Germline loops: CDR1 GTSNPN, CDR2 SVGIG (reference sequence).

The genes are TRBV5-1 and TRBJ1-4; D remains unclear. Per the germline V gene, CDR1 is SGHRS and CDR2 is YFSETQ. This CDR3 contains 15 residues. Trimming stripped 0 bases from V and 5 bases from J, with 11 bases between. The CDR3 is CASSLAGMRNEKLFF. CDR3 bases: TGCGCCAGCAGCTTGGCGGGGATGCGAAATGAAAAACTGTTTTTT.

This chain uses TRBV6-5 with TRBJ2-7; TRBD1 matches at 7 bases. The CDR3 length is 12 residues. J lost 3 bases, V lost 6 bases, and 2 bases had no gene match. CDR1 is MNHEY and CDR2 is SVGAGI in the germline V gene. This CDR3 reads CASRGQIYEQYF. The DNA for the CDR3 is TGTGCCAGCAGGGGACAGATCTACGAGCAGTACTTC.

CDR3 DNA sequence: TGTGCCAGCACCCCTGGGCCCGCCCCTAACTATGGCTACACCTTC. Protein sequence: CASTPGPAPNYGYTF. The genes are TRBV7-9 and TRBJ1-2; the D is unclear. The germline V gene has CDR1 SEHNR and CDR2 FQNEAQ (reference sequence). The V and J ends lost 7 bases and 0 bases respectively, with 15 bases between them. This CDR3 has 15 residues.

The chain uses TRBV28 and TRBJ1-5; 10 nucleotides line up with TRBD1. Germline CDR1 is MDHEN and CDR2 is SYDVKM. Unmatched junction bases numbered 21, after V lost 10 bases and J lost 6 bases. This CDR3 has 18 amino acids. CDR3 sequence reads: CATGEYGTGAMFSQPQHF. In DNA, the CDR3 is TGTGCCACCGGAGAATACGGGACAGGGGCGATGTTTAGTCAGCCCCAGCATTTT. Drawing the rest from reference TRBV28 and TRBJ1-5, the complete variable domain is DVKVTQSSRYLVKRTGEKVFLECVQDMDHENMFWYRQDPGLGLRLIYFSYDVKMKEKGDIPEGYSVSREKKERFSLILESASTNQTSMYLCATGEYGTGAMFSQPQHFGDGTRLSIL.

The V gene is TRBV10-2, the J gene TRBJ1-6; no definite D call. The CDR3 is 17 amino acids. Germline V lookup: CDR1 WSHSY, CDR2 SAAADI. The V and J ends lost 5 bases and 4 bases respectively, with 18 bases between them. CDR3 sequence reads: CASSYQRTGSYNSPLHF. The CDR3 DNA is TGCGCCAGCAGTTATCAAAGGACCGGGAGTTATAATTCACCCCTCCACTTT.

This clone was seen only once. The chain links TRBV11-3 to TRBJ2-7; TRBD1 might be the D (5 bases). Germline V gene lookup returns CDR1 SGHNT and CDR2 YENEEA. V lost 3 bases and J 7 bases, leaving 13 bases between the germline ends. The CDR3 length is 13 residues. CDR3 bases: TGTGCCAGCAGCTTCGAAGGGGCTGGAGAGCAGTACTTC. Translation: CASSFEGAGEQYF. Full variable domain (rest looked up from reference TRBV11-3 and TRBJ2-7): EAGVVQSPRYKIIEKKQPVAFWCNPISGHNTLYWYLQNLGQGPELLIRYENEEAVDDSQLPKDRFSAERLKGVDSTLKIQPAELGDSAVYLCASSFEGAGEQYFGPGTRLTVT.

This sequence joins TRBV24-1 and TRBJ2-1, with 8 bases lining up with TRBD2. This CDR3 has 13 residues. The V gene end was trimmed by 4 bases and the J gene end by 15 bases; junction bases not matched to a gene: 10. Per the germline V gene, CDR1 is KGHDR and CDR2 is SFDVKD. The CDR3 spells CATSDHLAGGLFF. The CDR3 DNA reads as TGTGCCACCAGTGACCATCTTGCGGGGGGACTGTTCTTC.

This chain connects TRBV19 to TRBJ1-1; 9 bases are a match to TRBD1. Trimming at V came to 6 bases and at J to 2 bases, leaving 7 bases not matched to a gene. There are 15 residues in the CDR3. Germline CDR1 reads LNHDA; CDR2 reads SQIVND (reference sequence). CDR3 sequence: CASRNPGQGNTEAFF. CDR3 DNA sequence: TGTGCCAGTAGAAACCCGGGACAGGGAAACACTGAAGCTTTCTTT.

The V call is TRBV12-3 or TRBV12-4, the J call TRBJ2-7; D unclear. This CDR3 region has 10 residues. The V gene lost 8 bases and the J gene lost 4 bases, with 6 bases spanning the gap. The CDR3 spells CASGRYEQYF. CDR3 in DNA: TGTGCCAGCGGCCGTTACGAGCAGTACTTC.

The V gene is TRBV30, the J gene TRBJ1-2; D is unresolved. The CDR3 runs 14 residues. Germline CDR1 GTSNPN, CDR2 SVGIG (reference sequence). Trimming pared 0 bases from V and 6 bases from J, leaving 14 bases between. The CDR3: CAWSVHGQVHGYTF. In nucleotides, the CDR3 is TGTGCCTGGAGTGTACATGGGCAGGTCCATGGCTACACCTTC.

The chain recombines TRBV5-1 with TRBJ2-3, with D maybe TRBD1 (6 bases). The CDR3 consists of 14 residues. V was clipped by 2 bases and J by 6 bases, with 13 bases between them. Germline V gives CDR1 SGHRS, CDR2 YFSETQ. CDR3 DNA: TGCGCCAGCAGCTTTGTGGGAAGGGGGGATACGCAGTATTTT. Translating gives CASSFVGRGDTQYF.

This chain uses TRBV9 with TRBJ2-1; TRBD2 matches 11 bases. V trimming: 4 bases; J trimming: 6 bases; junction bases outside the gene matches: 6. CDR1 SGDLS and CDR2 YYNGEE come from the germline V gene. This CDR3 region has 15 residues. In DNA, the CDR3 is TGTGCCAGCAGCTTAGGACTAGCGGGTTCCAATGAGCAGTTCTTC. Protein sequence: CASSLGLAGSNEQFF.

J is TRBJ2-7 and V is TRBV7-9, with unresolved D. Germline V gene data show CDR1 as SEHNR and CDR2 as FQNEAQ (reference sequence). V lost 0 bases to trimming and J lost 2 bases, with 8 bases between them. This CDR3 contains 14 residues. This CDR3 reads CASSLALKPYEQYF. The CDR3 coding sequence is TGTGCCAGCAGCTTAGCTCTTAAGCCCTACGAGCAGTACTTC.